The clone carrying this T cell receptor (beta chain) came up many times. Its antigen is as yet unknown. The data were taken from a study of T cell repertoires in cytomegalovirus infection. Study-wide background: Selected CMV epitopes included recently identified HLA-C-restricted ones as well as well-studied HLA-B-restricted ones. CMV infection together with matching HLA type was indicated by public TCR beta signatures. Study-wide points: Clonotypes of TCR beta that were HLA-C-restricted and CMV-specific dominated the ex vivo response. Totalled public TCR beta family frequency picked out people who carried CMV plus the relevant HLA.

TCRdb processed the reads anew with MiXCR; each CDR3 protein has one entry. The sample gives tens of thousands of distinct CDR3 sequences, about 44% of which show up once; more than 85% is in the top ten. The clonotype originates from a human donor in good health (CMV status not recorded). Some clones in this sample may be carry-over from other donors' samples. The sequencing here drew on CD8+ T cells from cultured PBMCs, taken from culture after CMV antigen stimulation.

CDR3 in amino acids: CASSPHPTSGGSTDTQYF. The DNA for the CDR3 is TGTGCCAGCAGCCCACACCCGACTAGCGGGGGATCCACAGATACGCAGTATTTT. The chain is built from TRBV7-2 and TRBJ2-3; 12 bases match TRBD2. Germline trimming cut 5 bases from V and 2 bases from J; bases unmatched to any gene: 11. Germline values: CDR1 SGHTA, CDR2 FQGNSA. CDR3 length equals 18 residues.